The sequence of this T cell receptor beta chain was determined in a study of blood T cells in healthy people across ages. This clonotype was seen a handful of times. Combining a sample-barcoded 5' primer with a J-beta primer mix, a second PCR ran for about 7 to 11 cycles. TCRdb processed the 5' RACE reads anew with MiXCR; each CDR3 protein has one entry. This sample has over 1,300,000 distinct CDR3 sequences, with approximately 59% found just once. This CDR3 spans 18 amino acids. Germline values: CDR1 SEHNR, CDR2 FQNEAQ (reference sequence). J lost 0 bases, V lost 1 base, and 9 bases had no gene match.

This TCR was sampled from a man between 18 and 35 years old in good health. Sample: blood. The chain carries TRBV7-9 and TRBJ2-3, with 8 positions matching TRBD2. This chain's CDR3 is CASSLGAGTSRSTDTQYF. The CDR3, as DNA: TGTGCCAGCAGCTTAGGGGCCGGGACTAGTCGAAGCACAGATACGCAGTATTTT.